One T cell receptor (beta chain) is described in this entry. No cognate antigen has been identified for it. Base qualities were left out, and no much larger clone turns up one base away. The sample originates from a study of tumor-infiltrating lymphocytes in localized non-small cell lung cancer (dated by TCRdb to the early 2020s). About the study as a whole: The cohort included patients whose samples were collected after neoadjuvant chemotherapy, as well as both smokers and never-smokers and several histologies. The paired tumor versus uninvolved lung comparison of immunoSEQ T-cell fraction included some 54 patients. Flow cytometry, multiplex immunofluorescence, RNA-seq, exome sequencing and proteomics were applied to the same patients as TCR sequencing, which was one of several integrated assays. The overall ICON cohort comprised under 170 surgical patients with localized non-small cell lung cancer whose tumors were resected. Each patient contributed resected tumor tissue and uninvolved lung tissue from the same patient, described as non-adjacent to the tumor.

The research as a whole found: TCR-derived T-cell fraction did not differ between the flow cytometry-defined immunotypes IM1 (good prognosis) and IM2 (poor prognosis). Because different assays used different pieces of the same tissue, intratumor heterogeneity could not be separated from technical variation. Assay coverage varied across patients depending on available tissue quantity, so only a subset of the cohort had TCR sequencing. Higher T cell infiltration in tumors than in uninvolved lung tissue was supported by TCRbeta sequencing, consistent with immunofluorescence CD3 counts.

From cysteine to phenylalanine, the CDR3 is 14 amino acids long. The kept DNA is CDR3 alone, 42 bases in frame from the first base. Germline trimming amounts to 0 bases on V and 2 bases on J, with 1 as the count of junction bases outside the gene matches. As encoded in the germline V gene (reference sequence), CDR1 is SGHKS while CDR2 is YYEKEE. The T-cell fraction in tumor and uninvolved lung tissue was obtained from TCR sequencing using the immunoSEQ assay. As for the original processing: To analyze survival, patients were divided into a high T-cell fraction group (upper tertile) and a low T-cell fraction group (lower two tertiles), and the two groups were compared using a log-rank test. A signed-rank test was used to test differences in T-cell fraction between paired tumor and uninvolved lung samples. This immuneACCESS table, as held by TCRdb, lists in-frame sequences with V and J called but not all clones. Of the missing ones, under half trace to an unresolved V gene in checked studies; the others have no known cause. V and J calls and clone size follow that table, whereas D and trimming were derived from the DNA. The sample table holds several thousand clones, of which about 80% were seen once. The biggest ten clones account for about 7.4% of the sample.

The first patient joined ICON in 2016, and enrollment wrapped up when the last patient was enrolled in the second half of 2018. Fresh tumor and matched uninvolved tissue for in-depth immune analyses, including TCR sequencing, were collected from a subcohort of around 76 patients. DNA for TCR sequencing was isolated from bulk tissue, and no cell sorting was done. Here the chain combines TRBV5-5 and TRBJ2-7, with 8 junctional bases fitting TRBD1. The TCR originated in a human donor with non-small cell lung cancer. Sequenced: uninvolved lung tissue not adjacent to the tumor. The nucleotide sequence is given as TGTGCCAGCAGCTTGGAACAGGGGGCCTACGAGCAGTACTTC. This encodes CASSLEQGAYEQYF.